The entry below gives a single T cell receptor (beta chain) sequence along with its context. Germline V gene sequence: CDR1 SEHNR, CDR2 FQNEAQ (reference sequence). The CDR3 runs to 16 residues. The ends were cut back, 0 bases at V and 6 bases at J, with 15 bases in the middle. This sample was taken from a study of blood T cell repertoires in COVID-19. Across the whole study: COVID-19 samples collected from the United States, Italy and Spain covered acute and convalescent phases. T cells, B-cell-depleted T cells, or PBMCs supplied cDNA or gDNA.

In the authors' methods: Nucleated cell number was recorded as an estimate derived from reference gene primer amplification. TCRdb's copy holds only in-frame clones and misses some; the assay was immunoSEQ multiplex PCR. V, J and clone size derive from that table, while D and trimming were established from the DNA sequence. The sample records 100,000 or so clones, approximately 80% being singletons. This receptor was obtained from an elderly man with acute or convalescent COVID-19. Input material: peripheral blood. This chain joins TRBV7-9 and TRBJ2-1, with a weak D call TRBD1 (5 bases). As DNA, the CDR3 is TGTGCCAGCAGCTTAGCGATAGGGGTTGGGTCCAATGAGCAGTTCTTC. As protein: CASSLAIGVGSNEQFF. Complete variable domain (other parts from reference TRBV7-9 and TRBJ2-1): DTGVSQNPRHKITKRGQNVTFRCDPISEHNRLYWYRQTLGQGPEFLTYFQNEAQLEKSRLLSDRFSAERPKGSFSTLEIQRTEQGDSAMYLCASSLAIGVGSNEQFFGPGTRLTVL.